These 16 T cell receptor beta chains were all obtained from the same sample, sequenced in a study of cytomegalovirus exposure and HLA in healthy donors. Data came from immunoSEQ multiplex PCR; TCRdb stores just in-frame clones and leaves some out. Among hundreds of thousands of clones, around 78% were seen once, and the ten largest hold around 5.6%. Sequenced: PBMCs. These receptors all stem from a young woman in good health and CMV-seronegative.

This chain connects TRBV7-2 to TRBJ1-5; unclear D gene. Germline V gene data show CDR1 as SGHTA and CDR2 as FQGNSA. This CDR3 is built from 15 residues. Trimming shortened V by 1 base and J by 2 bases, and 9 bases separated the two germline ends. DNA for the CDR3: TGTGCCAGCAGCTTAGGTAGGGTGGGCAATCAGCCCCAGCATTTT. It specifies CASSLGRVGNQPQHF.

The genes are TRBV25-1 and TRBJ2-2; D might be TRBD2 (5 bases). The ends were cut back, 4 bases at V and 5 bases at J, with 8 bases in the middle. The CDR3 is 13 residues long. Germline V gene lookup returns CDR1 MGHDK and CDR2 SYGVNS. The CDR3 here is CASSARRTGELFF. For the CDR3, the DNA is TGTGCCAGCAGTGCGCGGAGGACCGGGGAGCTGTTTTTT.

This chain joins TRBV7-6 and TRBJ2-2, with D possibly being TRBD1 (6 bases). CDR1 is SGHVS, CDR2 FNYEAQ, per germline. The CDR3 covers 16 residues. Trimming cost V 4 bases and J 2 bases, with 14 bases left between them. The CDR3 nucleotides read TGTGCCAGCAGCTCGCGGACAGCATTAAACACCGGGGAGCTGTTTTTT. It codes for CASSSRTALNTGELFF. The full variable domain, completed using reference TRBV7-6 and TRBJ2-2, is GAGVSQSPRYKVTKRGQDVALRCDPISGHVSLYWYRQALGQGPEFLTYFNYEAQQDKSGLPNDRFSAERPEGSISTLTIQRTEQRDSAMYRCASSSRTALNTGELFFGEGSRLTVL.

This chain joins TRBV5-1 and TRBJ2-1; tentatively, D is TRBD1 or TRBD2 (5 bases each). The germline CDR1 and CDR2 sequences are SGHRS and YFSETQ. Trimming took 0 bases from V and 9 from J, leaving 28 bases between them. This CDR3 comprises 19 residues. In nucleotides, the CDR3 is TGCGCCAGCAGCTTGGAGGGACCTACTGGGAAGGGTGCGAGGGGTGAGCAGTTCTTC. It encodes CASSLEGPTGKGARGEQFF.

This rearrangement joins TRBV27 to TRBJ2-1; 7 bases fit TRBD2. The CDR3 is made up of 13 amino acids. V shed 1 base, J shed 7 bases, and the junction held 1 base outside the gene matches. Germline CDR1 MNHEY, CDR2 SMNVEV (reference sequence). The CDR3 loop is CASSLWGGNEQFF. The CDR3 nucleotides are TGTGCCAGCAGTTTATGGGGGGGGAATGAGCAGTTCTTC.

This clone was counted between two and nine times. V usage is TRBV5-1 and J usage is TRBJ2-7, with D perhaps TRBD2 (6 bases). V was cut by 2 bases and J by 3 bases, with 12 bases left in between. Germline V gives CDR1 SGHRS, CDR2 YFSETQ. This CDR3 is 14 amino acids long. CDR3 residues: CASSLDLGGYEQYF. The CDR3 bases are TGCGCCAGCAGCTTAGACTTGGGAGGCTACGAGCAGTACTTC.

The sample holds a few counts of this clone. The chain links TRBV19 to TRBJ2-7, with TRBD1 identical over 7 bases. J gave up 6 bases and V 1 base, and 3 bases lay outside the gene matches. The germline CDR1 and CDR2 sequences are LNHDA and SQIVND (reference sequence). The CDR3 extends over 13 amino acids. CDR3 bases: TGTGCCAGTAGTATAGTTCCAGGGGGCGAGCAGTACTTC. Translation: CASSIVPGGEQYF.

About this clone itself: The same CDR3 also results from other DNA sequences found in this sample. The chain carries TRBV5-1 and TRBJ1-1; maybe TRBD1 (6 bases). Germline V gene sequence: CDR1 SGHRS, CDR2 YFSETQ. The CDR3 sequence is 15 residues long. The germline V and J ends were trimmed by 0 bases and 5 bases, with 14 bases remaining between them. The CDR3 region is CASSLVGGSGTEAFF. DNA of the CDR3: TGCGCCAGCAGCTTGGTTGGGGGCTCGGGGACTGAAGCTTTCTTT.

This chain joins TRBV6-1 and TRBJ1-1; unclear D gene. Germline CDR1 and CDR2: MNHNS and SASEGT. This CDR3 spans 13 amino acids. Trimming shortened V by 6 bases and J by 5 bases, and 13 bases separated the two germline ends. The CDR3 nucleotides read TGTGCCAGCAGGGGGATCTTGGGGACTGAAGCTTTCTTT. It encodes CASRGILGTEAFF.

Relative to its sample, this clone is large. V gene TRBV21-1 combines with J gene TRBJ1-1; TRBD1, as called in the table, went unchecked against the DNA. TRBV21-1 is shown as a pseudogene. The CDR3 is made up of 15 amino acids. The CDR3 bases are TGTGCCAGCAGCAAAGATGGGACAGGGAACACTGAAGCTTTCTTT. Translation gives CASSKDGTGNTEAFF.

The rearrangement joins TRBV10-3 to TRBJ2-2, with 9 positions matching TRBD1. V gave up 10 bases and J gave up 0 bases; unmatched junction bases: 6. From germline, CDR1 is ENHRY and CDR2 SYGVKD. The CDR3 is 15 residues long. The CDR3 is CATRWDRANTGELFF. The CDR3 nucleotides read TGTGCCACGAGGTGGGACAGGGCGAACACCGGGGAGCTGTTTTTT.

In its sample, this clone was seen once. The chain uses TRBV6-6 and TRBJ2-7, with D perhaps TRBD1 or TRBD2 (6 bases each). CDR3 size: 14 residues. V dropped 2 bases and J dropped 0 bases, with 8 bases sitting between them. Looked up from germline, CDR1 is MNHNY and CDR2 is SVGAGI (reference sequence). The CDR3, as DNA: TGTGCCAGCAGTTACGAGGGGGGCTCCTACGAGCAGTACTTC. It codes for CASSYEGGSYEQYF.

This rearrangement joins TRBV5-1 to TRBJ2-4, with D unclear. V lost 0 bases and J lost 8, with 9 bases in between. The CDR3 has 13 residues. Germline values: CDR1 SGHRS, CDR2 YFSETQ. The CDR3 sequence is CASSLAGLDIQYF. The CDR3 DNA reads TGCGCCAGCAGCTTGGCAGGATTAGACATTCAGTACTTC.

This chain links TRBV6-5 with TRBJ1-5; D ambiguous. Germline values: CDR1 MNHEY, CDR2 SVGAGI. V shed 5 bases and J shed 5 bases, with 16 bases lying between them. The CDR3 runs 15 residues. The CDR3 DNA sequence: TGTGCCAGCAGTGGTCAGGAATTTCAGTATCAGCCCCAGCATTTT. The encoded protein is CASSGQEFQYQPQHF.

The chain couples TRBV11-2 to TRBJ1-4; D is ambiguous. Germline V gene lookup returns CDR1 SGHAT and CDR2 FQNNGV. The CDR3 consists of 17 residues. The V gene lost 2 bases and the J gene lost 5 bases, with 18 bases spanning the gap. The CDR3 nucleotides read TGTGCCAGCAGCTTATTAATCGGACGCTTACCAAATGAAAAACTGTTTTTT. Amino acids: CASSLLIGRLPNEKLFF.

CDR3 sequence: CASSESSDVYGYTF. The DNA of the CDR3 is TGTGCCAGCAGTGAATCATCGGACGTATATGGCTACACCTTC. The chain uses TRBV2 and TRBJ1-2; D unresolved. The V gene's germline CDR1 is SNHLY and CDR2 FYNNEI. This CDR3 has 14 amino acids. Deletions cut 2 bases from V and 5 bases from J, with 12 bases between.